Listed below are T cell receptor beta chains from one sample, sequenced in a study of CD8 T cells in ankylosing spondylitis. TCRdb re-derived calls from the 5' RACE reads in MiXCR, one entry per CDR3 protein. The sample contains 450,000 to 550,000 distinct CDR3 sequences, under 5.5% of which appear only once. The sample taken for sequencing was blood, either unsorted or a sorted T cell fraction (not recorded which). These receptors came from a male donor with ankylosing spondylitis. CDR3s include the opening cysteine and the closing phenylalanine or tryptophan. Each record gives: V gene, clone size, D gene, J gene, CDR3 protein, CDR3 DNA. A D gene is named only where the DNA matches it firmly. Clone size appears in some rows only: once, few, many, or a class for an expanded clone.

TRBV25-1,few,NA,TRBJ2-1,CASSDFSTGRDNEQFF,TGTGCCAGCAGTGATTTTAGTACAGGAAGGGACAATGAGCAGTTCTTC
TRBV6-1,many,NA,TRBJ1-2,CASREGPIYYGYTF,TGTGCCAGCAGAGAGGGACCGATCTACTATGGCTACACCTTC
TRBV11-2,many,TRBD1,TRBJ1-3,CASVGTGGSSGNTIYF,TGTGCCAGCGTGGGGACAGGGGGTTCCTCTGGAAACACCATATATTTT
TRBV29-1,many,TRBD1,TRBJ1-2,CSVGPGQGHYGYTF,TGCAGCGTTGGTCCGGGACAGGGACACTATGGCTACACCTTC
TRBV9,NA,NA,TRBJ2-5,CASSVAAEETQYF,TGTGCCAGCAGCGTAGCAGCAGAAGAGACCCAGTACTTC
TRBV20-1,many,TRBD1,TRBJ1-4,CSAREDRGNEKLFF,TGCAGTGCTAGAGAAGACAGGGGTAATGAAAAACTGTTTTTT
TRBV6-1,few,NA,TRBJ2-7,CASRTTGSGEQYF,TGTGCCAGCAGAACAACAGGGTCCGGAGAGCAGTACTTC
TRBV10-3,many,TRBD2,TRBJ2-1,CAISEYSTGAGRYNEQFF,TGTGCCATCAGTGAGTACAGTACGGGAGCGGGAAGGTACAATGAGCAGTTCTTC
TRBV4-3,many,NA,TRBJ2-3,CASSQEGAVTDTQYF,TGCGCCAGCAGCCAAGAAGGCGCAGTGACAGATACGCAGTATTTT
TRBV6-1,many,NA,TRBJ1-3,CASSRSPGNTIYF,TGTGCCAGCAGCCGATCCCCAGGAAACACCATATATTTT
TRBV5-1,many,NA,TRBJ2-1,CASSLRPGRNEQFF,TGCGCCAGCAGCTTGAGACCGGGACGAAATGAGCAGTTCTTC
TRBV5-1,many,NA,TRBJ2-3,CASSLVSATDTQYF,TGCGCCAGCAGCTTGGTGTCAGCCACAGATACGCAGTATTTT
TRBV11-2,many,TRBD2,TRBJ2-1,CASSPRLAGVDEQFF,TGTGCCAGCAGTCCTCGACTAGCGGGAGTTGATGAGCAGTTCTTC
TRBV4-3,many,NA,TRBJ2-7,CASSQDWGGVYEQYF,TGCGCCAGCAGCCAAGATTGGGGAGGCGTCTACGAGCAGTACTTC
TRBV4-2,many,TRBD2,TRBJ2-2,CASSQALAGDLTGELFF,TGTGCCAGCAGCCAAGCCCTAGCGGGAGATCTCACCGGGGAGCTGTTTTTT
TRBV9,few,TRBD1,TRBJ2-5,CASSVQGAEETQYF,TGTGCCAGCAGCGTACAGGGGGCGGAAGAGACCCAGTACTTC
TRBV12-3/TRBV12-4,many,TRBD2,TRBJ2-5,CASSLMSGGKETQYF,TGTGCCAGCAGTTTAATGAGCGGGGGAAAAGAGACCCAGTACTTC
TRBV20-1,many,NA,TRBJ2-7,CSASGRKSSYEQYF,TGCAGTGCCTCGGGACGGAAAAGCTCCTACGAGCAGTACTTC
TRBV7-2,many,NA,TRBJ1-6,CASRSRVGPLHF,TGTGCCAGCAGGTCCCGGGTGGGCCCCCTCCACTTT
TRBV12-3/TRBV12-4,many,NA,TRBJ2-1,CASSRQYNEQFF,TGTGCCAGCAGTCGACAGTACAATGAGCAGTTCTTC
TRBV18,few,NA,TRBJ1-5,CASSPGVLNQPQHF,TGTGCCAGCTCACCGGGGGTCCTGAATCAGCCCCAGCATTTT
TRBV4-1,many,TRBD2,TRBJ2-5,CASSQEERGTSGETQYF,TGCGCCAGCAGCCAAGAGGAAAGGGGGACTAGCGGGGAGACCCAGTACTTC
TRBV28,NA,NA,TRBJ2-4,CASRLKLLAKNIQYF,TGTGCCAGCAGGCTGAAACTACTAGCCAAAAACATTCAGTACTTC
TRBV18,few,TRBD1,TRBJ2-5,CASSKLGQDQETQYF,TGTGCCAGCTCAAAACTTGGACAGGACCAAGAGACCCAGTACTTC
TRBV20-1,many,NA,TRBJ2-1,CSARPPPYNEQFF,TGCAGTGCTCGGCCCCCCCCGTACAATGAGCAGTTCTTC
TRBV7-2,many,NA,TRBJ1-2,CASSLGYGLGYTF,TGTGCCAGCAGCTTAGGTTACGGGTTAGGCTACACCTTC
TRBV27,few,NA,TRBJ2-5,CASGQGTDWTQYF,TGTGCCAGCGGGCAGGGAACGGACTGGACCCAGTACTTC
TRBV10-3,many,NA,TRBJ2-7,CAISQGRGQYF,TGTGCCATCAGTCAGGGGAGAGGGCAGTACTTC
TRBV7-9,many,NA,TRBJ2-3,CASSLTGVADTQYF,TGTGCCAGCAGCTTGACAGGAGTCGCAGATACGCAGTATTTT
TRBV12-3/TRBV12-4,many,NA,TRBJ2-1,CASSLLNKQFF,TGTGCCAGCAGTTTACTAAACAAGCAGTTCTTC
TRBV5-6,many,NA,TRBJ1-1,CASSLVGWGGVWNTEAFF,TGTGCCAGCAGCTTGGTCGGATGGGGGGGCGTGTGGAACACTGAAGCTTTCTTT
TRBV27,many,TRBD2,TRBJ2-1,CASRAIAGTAPWIANEQFF,TGTGCCAGCAGGGCGATAGCGGGTACTGCTCCTTGGATAGCCAATGAGCAGTTCTTC
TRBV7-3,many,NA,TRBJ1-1,CASSLLQSTEAFF,TGTGCCAGCAGCTTACTGCAGTCTACTGAAGCTTTCTTT
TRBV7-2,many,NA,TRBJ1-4,CASSLSGEGEKLFF,TGTGCCAGCAGCTTAAGTGGGGAGGGGGAAAAACTGTTTTTT
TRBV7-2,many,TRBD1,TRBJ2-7,CASSSQGSAYEQYF,TGTGCCAGCAGCTCACAGGGGTCTGCCTACGAGCAGTACTTC
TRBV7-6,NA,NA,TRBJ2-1,CASSTSLGEQFF,TGTGCCAGCAGCACTAGCCTGGGTGAGCAGTTCTTC
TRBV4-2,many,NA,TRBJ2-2,CASSSSPWGRGTGELFF,TGTGCCAGCAGCTCCAGCCCTTGGGGGCGCGGAACCGGGGAGCTGTTTTTT
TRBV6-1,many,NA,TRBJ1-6,CASSRETYNSPLHF,TGTGCCAGCTCCCGGGAGACCTATAATTCACCCCTCCACTTT
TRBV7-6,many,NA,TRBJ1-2,CASSFSGRDGYTF,TGTGCCAGCAGCTTTTCGGGCAGGGATGGCTACACCTTC
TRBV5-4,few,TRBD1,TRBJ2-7,CASSSPPGTVTYEQYF,TGTGCCAGCAGCTCCCCTCCCGGGACAGTTACCTACGAGCAGTACTTC
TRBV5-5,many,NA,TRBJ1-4,CASNQPGANEKLFF,TGTGCCAGCAACCAGCCTGGGGCTAATGAAAAACTGTTTTTT
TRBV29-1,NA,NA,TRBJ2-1,CSVEILGATSYNEQFF,TGCAGCGTTGAAATTTTGGGAGCGACATCCTACAATGAGCAGTTCTTC
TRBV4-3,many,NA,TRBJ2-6,CASSQDWRSGANVLTF,TGCGCCAGCAGCCAAGATTGGCGCTCTGGGGCCAACGTCCTGACTTTC
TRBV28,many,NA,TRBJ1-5,CASSTYYSNQPQHF,TGTGCCAGCAGTACGTATTATAGCAATCAGCCCCAGCATTTT
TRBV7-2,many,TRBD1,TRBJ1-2,CASSVVPGGYYGYTF,TGTGCCAGCAGCGTTGTTCCAGGGGGCTACTATGGCTACACCTTC
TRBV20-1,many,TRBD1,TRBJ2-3,CSAPGQASSTDTQYF,TGCAGTGCTCCCGGACAGGCGTCTAGCACAGATACGCAGTATTTT
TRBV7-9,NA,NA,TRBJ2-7,CASSLDFGYEQYF,TGTGCCAGCAGCTTAGATTTTGGCTACGAGCAGTACTTC
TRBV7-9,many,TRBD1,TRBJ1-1,CASRQGQGETEAFF,TGTGCCAGCAGGCAGGGACAGGGAGAGACTGAAGCTTTCTTT